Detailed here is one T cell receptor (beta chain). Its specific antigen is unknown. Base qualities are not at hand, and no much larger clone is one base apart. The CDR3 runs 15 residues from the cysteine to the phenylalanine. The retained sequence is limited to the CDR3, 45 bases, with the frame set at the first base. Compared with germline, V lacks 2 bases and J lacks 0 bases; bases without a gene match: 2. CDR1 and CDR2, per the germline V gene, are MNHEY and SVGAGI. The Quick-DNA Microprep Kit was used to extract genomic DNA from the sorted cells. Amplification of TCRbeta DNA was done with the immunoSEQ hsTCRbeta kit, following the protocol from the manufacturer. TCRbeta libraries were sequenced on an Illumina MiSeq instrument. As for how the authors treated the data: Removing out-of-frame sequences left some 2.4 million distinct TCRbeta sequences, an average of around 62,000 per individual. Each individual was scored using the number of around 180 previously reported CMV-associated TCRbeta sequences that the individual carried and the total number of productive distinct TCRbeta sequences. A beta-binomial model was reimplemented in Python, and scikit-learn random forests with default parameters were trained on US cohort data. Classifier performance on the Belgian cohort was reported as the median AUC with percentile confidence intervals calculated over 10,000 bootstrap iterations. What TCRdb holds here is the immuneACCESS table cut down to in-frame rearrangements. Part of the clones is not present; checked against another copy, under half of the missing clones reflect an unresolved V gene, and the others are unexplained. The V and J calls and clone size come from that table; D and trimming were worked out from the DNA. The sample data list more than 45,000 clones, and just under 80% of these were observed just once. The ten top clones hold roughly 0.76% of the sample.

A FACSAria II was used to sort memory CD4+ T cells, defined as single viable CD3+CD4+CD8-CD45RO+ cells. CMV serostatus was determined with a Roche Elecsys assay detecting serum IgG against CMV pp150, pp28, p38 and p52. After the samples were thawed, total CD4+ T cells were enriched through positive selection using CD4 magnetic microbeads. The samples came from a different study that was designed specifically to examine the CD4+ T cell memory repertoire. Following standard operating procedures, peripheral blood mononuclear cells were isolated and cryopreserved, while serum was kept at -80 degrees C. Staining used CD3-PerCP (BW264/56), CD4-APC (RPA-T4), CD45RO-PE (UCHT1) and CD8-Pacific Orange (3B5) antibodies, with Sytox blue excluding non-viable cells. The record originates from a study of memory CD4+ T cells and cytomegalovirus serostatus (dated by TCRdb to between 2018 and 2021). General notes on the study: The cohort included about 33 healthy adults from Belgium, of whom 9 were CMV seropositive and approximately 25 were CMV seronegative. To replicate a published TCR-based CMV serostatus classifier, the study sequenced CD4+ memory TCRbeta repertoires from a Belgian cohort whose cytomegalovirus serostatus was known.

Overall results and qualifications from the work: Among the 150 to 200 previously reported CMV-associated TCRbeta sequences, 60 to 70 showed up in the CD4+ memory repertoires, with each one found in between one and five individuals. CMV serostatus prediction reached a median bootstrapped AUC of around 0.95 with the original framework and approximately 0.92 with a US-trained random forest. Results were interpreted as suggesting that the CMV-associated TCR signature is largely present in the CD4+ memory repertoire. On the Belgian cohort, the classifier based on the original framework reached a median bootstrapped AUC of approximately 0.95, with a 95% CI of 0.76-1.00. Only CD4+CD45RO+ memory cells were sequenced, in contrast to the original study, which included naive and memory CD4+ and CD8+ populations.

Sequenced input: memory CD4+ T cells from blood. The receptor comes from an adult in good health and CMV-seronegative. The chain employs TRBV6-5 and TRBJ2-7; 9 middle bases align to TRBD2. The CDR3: CASSYLAGTSYEQYF. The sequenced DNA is TGTGCCAGCAGTTACCTAGCGGGGACCTCCTACGAGCAGTACTTC.